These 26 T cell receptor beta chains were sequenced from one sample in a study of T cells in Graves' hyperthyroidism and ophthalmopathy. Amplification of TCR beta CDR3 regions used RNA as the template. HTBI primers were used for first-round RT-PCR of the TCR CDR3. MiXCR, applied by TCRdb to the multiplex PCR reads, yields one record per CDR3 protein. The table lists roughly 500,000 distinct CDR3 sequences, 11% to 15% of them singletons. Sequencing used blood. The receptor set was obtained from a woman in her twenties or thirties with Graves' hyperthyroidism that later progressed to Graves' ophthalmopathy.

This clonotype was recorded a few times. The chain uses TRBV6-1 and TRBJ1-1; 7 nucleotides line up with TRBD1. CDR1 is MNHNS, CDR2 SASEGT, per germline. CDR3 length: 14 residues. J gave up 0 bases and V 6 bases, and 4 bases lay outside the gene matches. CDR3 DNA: TGTGCCAGCAGAGGGACAGCCCTGAACACTGAAGCTTTCTTT. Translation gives CASRGTALNTEAFF.

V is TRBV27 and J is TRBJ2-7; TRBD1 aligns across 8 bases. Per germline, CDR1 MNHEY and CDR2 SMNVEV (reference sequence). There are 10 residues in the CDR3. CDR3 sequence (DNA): TGTGTGACAGGGGCAGGCGAGCAGTACTTC. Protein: CVTGAGEQYF.

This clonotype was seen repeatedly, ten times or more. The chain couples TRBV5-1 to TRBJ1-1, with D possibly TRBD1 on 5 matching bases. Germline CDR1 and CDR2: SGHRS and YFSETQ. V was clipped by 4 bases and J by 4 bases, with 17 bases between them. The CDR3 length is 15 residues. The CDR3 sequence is CASSPHPGGITEAFF. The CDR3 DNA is TGCGCCAGCAGCCCCCATCCCGGGGGGATCACTGAAGCTTTCTTT.

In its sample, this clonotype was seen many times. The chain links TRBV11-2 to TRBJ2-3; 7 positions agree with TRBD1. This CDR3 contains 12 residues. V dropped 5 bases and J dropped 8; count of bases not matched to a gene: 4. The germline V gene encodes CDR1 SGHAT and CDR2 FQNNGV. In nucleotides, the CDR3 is TGTGCCAGCAGCCCAGACAGGGCTACGCAGTATTTT. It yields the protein CASSPDRATQYF. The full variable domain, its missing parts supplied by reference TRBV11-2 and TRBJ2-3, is EAGVAQSPRYKIIEKRQSVAFWCNPISGHATLYWYQQILGQGPKLLIQFQNNGVVDDSQLPKDRFSAERLKGVDSTLKIQPAKLEDSAVYLCASSPDRATQYFGPGTRLTVL.

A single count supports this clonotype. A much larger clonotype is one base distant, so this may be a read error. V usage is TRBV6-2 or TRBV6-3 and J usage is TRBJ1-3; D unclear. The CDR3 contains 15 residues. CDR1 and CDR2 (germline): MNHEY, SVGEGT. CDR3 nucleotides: TGTGCCAGGAGTTACGACGGGAGCTCTGGAAACACCATATATTTT. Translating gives CARSYDGSSGNTIYF.

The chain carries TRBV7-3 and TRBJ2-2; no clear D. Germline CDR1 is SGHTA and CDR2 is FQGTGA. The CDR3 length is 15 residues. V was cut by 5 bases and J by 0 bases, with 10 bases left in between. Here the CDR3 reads CASSPWGANTGELFF. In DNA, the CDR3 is TGTGCCAGCAGCCCCTGGGGTGCGAACACCGGGGAGCTGTTTTTT.

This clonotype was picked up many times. The CDR3 nucleotides are TGTGCCACCCGCCTATTGGACAGGGTCTACGAGCAGTACTTC. Its translation: CATRLLDRVYEQYF. V usage is TRBV6-2 or TRBV6-3 and J usage is TRBJ2-7; the match to TRBD1 covers 8 bases. The ends lost 10 bases at V and 3 bases at J; junction bases unmatched: 11. The CDR3 sequence is 14 residues long. Germline V lookup: CDR1 MNHEY, CDR2 SVGEGT.

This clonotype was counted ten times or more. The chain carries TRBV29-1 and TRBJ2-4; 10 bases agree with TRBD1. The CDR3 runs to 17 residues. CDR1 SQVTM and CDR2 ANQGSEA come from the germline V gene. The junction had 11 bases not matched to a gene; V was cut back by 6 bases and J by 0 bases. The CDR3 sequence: CSVRDRGHVTAKNIQYF. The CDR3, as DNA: TGCAGCGTCCGGGACAGGGGTCACGTAACAGCCAAAAACATTCAGTACTTC.

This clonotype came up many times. Written as DNA, the CDR3 is TGTGCCAGCAGCTTATGGGAGAACACCGGGGAGCTGTTTTTT. Amino acid sequence: CASSLWENTGELFF. The chain combines TRBV7-2 with TRBJ2-2; D gene uncertain. Germline V gene sequence: CDR1 SGHTA, CDR2 FQGNSA. This CDR3 has 14 residues. V lost 2 bases and J lost 1, with 5 bases in between. The full variable domain, its missing parts supplied by reference TRBV7-2 and TRBJ2-2, is GAGVSQSPSNKVTEKGKDVELRCDPISGHTALYWYRQSLGQGLEFLIYFQGNSAPDKSGLPSDRFSAERTGGSVSTLTIQRTQQEDSAVYLCASSLWENTGELFFGEGSRLTVL.

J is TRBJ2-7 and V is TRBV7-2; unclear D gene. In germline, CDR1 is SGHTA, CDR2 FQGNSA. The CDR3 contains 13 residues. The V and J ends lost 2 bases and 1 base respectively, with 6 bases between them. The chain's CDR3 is CASSLSKSYEQYF. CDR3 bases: TGTGCCAGCAGCTTATCGAAGTCCTACGAGCAGTACTTC.

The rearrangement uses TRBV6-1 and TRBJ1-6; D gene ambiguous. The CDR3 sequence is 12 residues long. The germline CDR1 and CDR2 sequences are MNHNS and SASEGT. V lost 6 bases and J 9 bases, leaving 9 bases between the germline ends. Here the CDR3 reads CASRGLASPLHF. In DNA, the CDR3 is TGTGCCAGCAGGGGATTGGCTTCACCCCTCCACTTT.

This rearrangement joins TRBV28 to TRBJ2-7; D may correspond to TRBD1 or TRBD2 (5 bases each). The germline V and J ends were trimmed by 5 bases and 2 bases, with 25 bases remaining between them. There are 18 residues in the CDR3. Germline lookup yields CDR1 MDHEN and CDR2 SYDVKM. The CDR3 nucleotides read TGTGCCAGCAGTGCCCCCCGGGACGGATTCCTTCCACCCTACGAGCAGTACTTC. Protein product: CASSAPRDGFLPPYEQYF.

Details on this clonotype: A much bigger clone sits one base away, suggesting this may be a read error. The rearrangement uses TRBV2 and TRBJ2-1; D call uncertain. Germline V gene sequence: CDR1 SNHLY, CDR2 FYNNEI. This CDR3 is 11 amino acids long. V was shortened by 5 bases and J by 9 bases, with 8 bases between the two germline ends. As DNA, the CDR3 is TGTGCCAGCAGTACGAACTCTGAGCAGTTCTTC. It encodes CASSTNSEQFF.

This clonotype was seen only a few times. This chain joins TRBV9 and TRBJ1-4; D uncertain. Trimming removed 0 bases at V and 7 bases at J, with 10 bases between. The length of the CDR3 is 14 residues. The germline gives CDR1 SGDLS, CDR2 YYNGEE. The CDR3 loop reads CASSVGSRVEKLFF. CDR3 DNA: TGTGCCAGCAGCGTAGGGTCGAGGGTTGAAAAACTGTTTTTT.

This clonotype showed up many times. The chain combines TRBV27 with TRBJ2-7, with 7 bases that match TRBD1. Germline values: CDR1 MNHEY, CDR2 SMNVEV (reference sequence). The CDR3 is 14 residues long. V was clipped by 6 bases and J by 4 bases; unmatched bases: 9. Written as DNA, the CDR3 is TGTGCCAGCAGAGGGGCAGGGGGTCTGTACGAGCAGTACTTC. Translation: CASRGAGGLYEQYF.

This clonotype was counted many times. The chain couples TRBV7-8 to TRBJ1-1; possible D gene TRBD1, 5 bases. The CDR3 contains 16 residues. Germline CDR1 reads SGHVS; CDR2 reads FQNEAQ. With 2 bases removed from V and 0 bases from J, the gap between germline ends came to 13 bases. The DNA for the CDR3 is TGTGCCAGCAGCTTATTGGGACCAGGGTTGAACACTGAAGCTTTCTTT. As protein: CASSLLGPGLNTEAFF.

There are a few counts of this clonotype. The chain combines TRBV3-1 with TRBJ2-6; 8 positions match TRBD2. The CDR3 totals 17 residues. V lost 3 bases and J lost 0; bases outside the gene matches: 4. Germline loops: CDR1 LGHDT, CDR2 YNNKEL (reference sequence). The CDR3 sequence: CASSHRGGGSGANVLTF. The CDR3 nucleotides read TGTGCCAGCAGCCACCGGGGGGGGGGCTCTGGGGCCAACGTCCTGACTTTC.

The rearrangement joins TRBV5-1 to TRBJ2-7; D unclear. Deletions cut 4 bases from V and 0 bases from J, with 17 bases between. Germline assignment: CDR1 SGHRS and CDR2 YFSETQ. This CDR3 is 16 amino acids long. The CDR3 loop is CASSLRRFPSSYEQYF. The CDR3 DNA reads TGCGCCAGCAGCCTCAGAAGGTTCCCCAGCTCCTACGAGCAGTACTTC.

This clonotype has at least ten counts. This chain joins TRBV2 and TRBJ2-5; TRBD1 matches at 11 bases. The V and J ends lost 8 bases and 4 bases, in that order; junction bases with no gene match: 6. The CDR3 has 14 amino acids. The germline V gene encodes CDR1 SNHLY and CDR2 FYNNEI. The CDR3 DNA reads TGTGCCAGCCGCCAGGGACAGGGGGGAGAGACCCAGTACTTC. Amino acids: CASRQGQGGETQYF.

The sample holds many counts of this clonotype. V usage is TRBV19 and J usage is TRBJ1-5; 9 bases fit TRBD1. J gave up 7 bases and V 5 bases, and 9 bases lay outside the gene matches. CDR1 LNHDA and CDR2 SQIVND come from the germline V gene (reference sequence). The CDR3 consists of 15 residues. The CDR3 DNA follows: TGTGCCAGTAGTTCAACAGGGGGCCAACGGCAGCCCCAGCATTTT. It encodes CASSSTGGQRQPQHF.

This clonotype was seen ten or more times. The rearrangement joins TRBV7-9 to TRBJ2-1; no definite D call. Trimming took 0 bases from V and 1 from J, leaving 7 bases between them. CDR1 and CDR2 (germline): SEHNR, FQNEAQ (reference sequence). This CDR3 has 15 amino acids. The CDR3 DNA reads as TGTGCCAGCAGCTTAGCGAGGAAATCCTACAATGAGCAGTTCTTC. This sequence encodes CASSLARKSYNEQFF.

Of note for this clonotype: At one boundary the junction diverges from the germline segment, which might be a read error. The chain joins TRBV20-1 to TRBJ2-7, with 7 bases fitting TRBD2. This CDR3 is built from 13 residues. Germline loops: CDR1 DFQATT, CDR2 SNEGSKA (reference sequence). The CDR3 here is CSAAGGSIAEQHF. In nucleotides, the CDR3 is TGCAGTGCCGCTGGCGGGAGTATCGCCGAGCAGCACTTC.

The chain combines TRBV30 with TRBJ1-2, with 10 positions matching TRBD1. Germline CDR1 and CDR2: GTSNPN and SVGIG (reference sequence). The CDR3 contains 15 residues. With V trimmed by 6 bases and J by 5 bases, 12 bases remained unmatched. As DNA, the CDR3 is TGTGCCTGCCGGGACAGGGGAATTGGTTATTATGGCTACACCTTC. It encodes CACRDRGIGYYGYTF.

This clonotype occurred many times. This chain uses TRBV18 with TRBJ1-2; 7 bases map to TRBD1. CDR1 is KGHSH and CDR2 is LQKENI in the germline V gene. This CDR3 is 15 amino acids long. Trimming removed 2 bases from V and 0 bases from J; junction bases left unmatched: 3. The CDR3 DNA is TGTGCCAGCTCACCAGGGACAGAGGCTAACTATGGCTACACCTTC. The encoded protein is CASSPGTEANYGYTF.

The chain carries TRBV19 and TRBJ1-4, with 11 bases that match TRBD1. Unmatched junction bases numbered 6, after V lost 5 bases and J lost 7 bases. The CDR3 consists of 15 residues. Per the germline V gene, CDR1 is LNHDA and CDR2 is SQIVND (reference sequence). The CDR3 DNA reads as TGTGCCAGTAGTGTAACCGGGACAGGGGGTGAAAAACTGTTTTTT. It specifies CASSVTGTGGEKLFF. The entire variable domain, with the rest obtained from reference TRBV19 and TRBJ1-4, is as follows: DGGITQSPKYLFRKEGQNVTLSCEQNLNHDAMYWYRQDPGQGLRLIYYSQIVNDFQKGDIAEGYSVSREKKESFPLTVTSAQKNPTAFYLCASSVTGTGGEKLFFGSGTQLSVL.

The CDR3 is CASSQGRGTSGSTDTQYF. CDR3 sequence (DNA): TGTGCCAGCAGCCAAGGGCGCGGGACTAGCGGTTCCACAGATACGCAGTATTTT. V and J are TRBV7-2 and TRBJ2-3, with 11 bases matching TRBD2. The CDR3 consists of 18 residues. CDR1 is SGHTA and CDR2 is FQGNSA in the germline V gene. Unmatched junction bases numbered 12, after V lost 5 bases and J lost 2 bases. The full variable domain, its missing parts supplied by reference TRBV7-2 and TRBJ2-3, is GAGVSQSPSNKVTEKGKDVELRCDPISGHTALYWYRQSLGQGLEFLIYFQGNSAPDKSGLPSDRFSAERTGGSVSTLTIQRTQQEDSAVYLCASSQGRGTSGSTDTQYFGPGTRLTVL.